The T cell receptor beta chain described here comes from a study of blood T cell repertoires in COVID-19. The data were produced by immunoSEQ multiplex PCR, yet TCRdb's version contains in-frame clones alone and is incomplete. Of some 360,000 clones in the sample, roughly 86% were seen once. The ends were cut back, 0 bases at V and 0 bases at J, with 7 bases in the middle. The CDR3 has 15 amino acids. Germline CDR1 reads SGHAT; CDR2 reads FQNNGV. The clonotype was recovered from a woman aged 55-70 years with COVID-19, enrolled during active disease. The chain has TRBV11-2 and TRBJ2-3; no reliable D call. Sample: peripheral blood. Here the CDR3 reads CASSLDRPSTDTQYF. CDR3 nucleotides: TGTGCCAGCAGCTTAGACAGGCCTAGCACAGATACGCAGTATTTT. Full variable domain (rest looked up from reference TRBV11-2 and TRBJ2-3): EAGVAQSPRYKIIEKRQSVAFWCNPISGHATLYWYQQILGQGPKLLIQFQNNGVVDDSQLPKDRFSAERLKGVDSTLKIQPAKLEDSAVYLCASSLDRPSTDTQYFGPGTRLTVL.